What follows are 30 T cell receptor beta chains derived from one specimen sequenced in a study of T cell responses to AZD1222 COVID-19 vaccine. TCRdb's table, derived via immunoSEQ multiplex PCR, lists solely in-frame clones and lacks some. The sample records fewer than 200,000 clones, approximately 87% being singletons. The input for sequencing was peripheral blood, taken 28 days after the second AZD1222 dose. The source is an adult who received the AZD1222 COVID-19 vaccine.

The rearrangement joins TRBV19 to TRBJ1-1; D may be TRBD1 (5 bases). The CDR3 spans 13 residues. The germline CDR1 and CDR2 sequences are LNHDA and SQIVND (reference sequence). Trimming cost V 3 bases and J 6 bases, with 11 bases left between them. CDR3 nucleotide sequence: TGTGCCAGTAGTATTAACAGGTTGGCTGAAGCTTTCTTT. Encoded protein: CASSINRLAEAFF. Filled out from reference TRBV19 and TRBJ1-1, the complete variable domain reads DGGITQSPKYLFRKEGQNVTLSCEQNLNHDAMYWYRQDPGQGLRLIYYSQIVNDFQKGDIAEGYSVSREKKESFPLTVTSAQKNPTAFYLCASSINRLAEAFFGQGTRLTVV.

The CDR3 nucleotides are TGTGCCAGCAGCAATGGCGGGAACACTGAAGCTTTCTTT. Translated, it gives CASSNGGNTEAFF. The chain recombines TRBV6-2 or TRBV6-3 with TRBJ1-1, with no clear D. The V gene's germline CDR1 is MNHEY and CDR2 SVGEGT. CDR3 length equals 13 residues. With 6 bases removed from V and 1 base from J, the gap between germline ends came to 9 bases.

J is TRBJ1-5 and V is TRBV27; a weak D match, TRBD1 (5 bases). The CDR3 consists of 20 residues. V shed 0 bases and J shed 2 bases, with 23 bases lying between them. Germline loops: CDR1 MNHEY, CDR2 SMNVEV (reference sequence). The CDR3 sequence is CASSLSGLQAGGRGNQPQHF. In DNA, the CDR3 is TGTGCCAGCAGTTTATCGGGGCTCCAGGCGGGGGGACGTGGCAATCAGCCCCAGCATTTT.

The chain carries TRBV6-5 and TRBJ1-4; 7 bases are shared with TRBD1. In germline, CDR1 is MNHEY, CDR2 SVGAGI. The CDR3 consists of 15 residues. V shed 5 bases, J shed 4 bases, and the junction held 7 bases outside the gene matches. The CDR3 is CASSPRQGLNEKLFF. The CDR3 coding sequence is TGTGCCAGCAGTCCTCGACAGGGACTTAATGAAAAACTGTTTTTT.

V is TRBV18 and J is TRBJ2-1, with 11 bases fitting TRBD2. The V gene end was trimmed by 2 bases and the J gene end by 5 bases; junction bases not matched to a gene: 5. This CDR3 is 16 amino acids long. In germline, CDR1 is KGHSH, CDR2 LQKENI. The CDR3 DNA reads TGTGCCAGCTCACCAAATCTAGCGGGGGGAAACAATGAGCAGTTCTTC. This encodes CASSPNLAGGNNEQFF.

V and J are TRBV25-1 and TRBJ1-1, with D unresolved. V dropped 1 base and J dropped 8 bases, with 11 bases sitting between them. The CDR3 sequence is 13 residues long. Per germline, CDR1 MGHDK and CDR2 SYGVNS. As DNA, the CDR3 is TGTGCCAGCAGTGAATCGGCGGGCAGGGAAGCTTTCTTT. Encoded protein: CASSESAGREAFF.

J is TRBJ2-7 and V is TRBV30; tentatively, D is TRBD1 (6 bases). Trimming took 8 bases from V and 3 from J, leaving 17 bases between them. CDR3 size: 13 residues. The V gene's germline CDR1 is GTSNPN and CDR2 SVGIG (reference sequence). The CDR3 nucleotides read TGTGCCGGGTCCGAACAGGACAGCTACGAGCAGTACTTC. Translating gives CAGSEQDSYEQYF.

The V call is TRBV7-2, the J call TRBJ2-7, with D possibly matching TRBD2 (5 bases). The CDR3 spans 15 residues. The V gene lost 8 bases and the J gene lost 3 bases, with 20 bases spanning the gap. Germline V gene sequence: CDR1 SGHTA, CDR2 FQGNSA. The CDR3 bases are TGTGCCAGCGGTCCTTTAGCACGAGGGATCTACGAGCAGTACTTC. As protein: CASGPLARGIYEQYF.

CDR3 nucleotides: TGTGCCAGCAGCCCCCGCCGAGGAGCTACAACTAATGAAAAACTGTTTTTT. This gives the protein CASSPRRGATTNEKLFF. The J gene is TRBJ1-4, the V gene TRBV9; D gene ambiguous. The CDR3 consists of 17 residues. V lost 4 bases and J lost 0, with 16 bases in between. Germline-derived CDR1 and CDR2 are SGDLS and YYNGEE.

CDR3 region: CASSLEGGMGSPLHF. The CDR3 coding sequence is TGTGCCAGCAGCTTAGAAGGGGGAATGGGATCACCCCTCCACTTT. The chain employs TRBV7-3 and TRBJ1-6; maybe TRBD1 (6 bases). The CDR3 runs 15 residues. Germline CDR1 reads SGHTA; CDR2 reads FQGTGA. The V and J ends lost 2 bases and 10 bases respectively, with 15 bases between them.

The CDR3 protein is CASSLEFGTEAFF. Written as DNA, the CDR3 is TGTGCCAGCAGCTTAGAATTCGGCACTGAAGCTTTCTTT. The rearrangement uses TRBV7-9 and TRBJ1-1; D not certain. This CDR3 is built from 13 residues. The V and J ends lost 1 base and 4 bases respectively, with 7 bases between them. CDR1 and CDR2 (germline): SEHNR, FQNEAQ (reference sequence).

V usage is TRBV20-1 and J usage is TRBJ1-2, with D unclear. Germline V gene data show CDR1 as DFQATT and CDR2 as SNEGSKA (reference sequence). This CDR3 spans 11 amino acids. The CDR3 here is CGGGNNYGYTF. The CDR3 DNA sequence: TGCGGCGGAGGGAATAACTATGGCTACACCTTC.

The chain recombines TRBV9 with TRBJ1-1; D ambiguous. The CDR3 covers 13 residues. Trimming took off 0 bases at V and 7 bases at J, with 10 bases between the two ends. CDR1 SGDLS and CDR2 YYNGEE come from the germline V gene. CDR3 sequence reads: CASSVGTTGEAFF. CDR3 sequence (DNA): TGTGCCAGCAGCGTAGGAACAACGGGTGAAGCTTTCTTT.

This sequence joins TRBV3-1 (or the pseudogene TRBV3-2) and TRBJ2-7; D call uncertain. CDR1 and CDR2 from the germline V gene are LGHDT and YNNKEL (reference sequence). The CDR3 has 15 amino acids. V was pared by 2 bases and J by 4 bases, with 15 bases between. CDR3 nucleotides: TGTGCCAGCAGCCAACTGACTCCTGGTGGGTACGAGCAGTACTTC. Translated, it gives CASSQLTPGGYEQYF.

This clone was seen once. The V and J genes are TRBV27 and TRBJ1-2; D is perhaps TRBD1 (6 bases). V lost 4 bases and J 4 bases, leaving 10 bases between the germline ends. The length of the CDR3 is 13 residues. CDR1 MNHEY and CDR2 SMNVEV come from the germline V gene (reference sequence). In nucleotides, the CDR3 is TGTGCCAGCAGTTCACAGGGAGGCTATGGCTACACCTTC. Translated, it gives CASSSQGGYGYTF.

The V and J genes are TRBV7-9 and TRBJ2-2, with a weak D call TRBD2 (6 bases). Germline V lookup: CDR1 SEHNR, CDR2 FQNEAQ (reference sequence). V gave up 3 bases and J gave up 3 bases, with 17 bases separating them. This CDR3 is built from 17 residues. This chain's CDR3 is CASSFGGREVDTGELFF. The CDR3 DNA follows: TGTGCCAGCAGCTTTGGTGGCAGGGAGGTCGACACCGGGGAGCTGTTTTTT.

This clone showed up just a few times. Other DNA sequences in the sample encode the same CDR3. This rearrangement joins TRBV6-4 to TRBJ1-2; D ambiguous. Germline values: CDR1 MRHNA, CDR2 SNTAGT. The V end was cut by 4 bases, the J end by 11 bases, with 38 bases between. The CDR3 totals 20 residues. CDR3 amino acids: CASSAPLEAIPFTVGGGYTF. Here the CDR3 DNA reads TGTGCCAGCAGTGCCCCCCTCGAGGCTATTCCCTTCACCGTGGGCGGTGGGTACACCTTC.

The V gene is TRBV4-1, the J gene TRBJ1-5, with TRBD1 matching over 7 bases. J gave up 6 bases and V 4 bases, and 9 bases lay outside the gene matches. This CDR3 spans 15 amino acids. From germline, CDR1 is MGHRA and CDR2 YSYEKL. CDR3 nucleotides: TGCGCCAGCAGCCCCAACGACAGGGCAGGTCAGCCCCAGCATTTT. Translated: CASSPNDRAGQPQHF.

This chain links TRBV6-6 with TRBJ1-2, with 9 nucleotides matching TRBD1. Trimming at V came to 6 bases and at J to 3 bases, leaving 5 bases not matched to a gene. The CDR3 covers 14 residues. CDR1 is MNHNY, CDR2 SVGAGI, per germline (reference sequence). This CDR3 reads CASSQTGGDYGYTF. The CDR3 DNA reads TGTGCCAGCAGCCAGACAGGGGGAGACTATGGCTACACCTTC.

This rearrangement joins TRBV6-2 or TRBV6-3 to TRBJ1-2, with D possibly TRBD1 on 6 matching bases. Germline lookup yields CDR1 MNHEY and CDR2 SVGEGT. Trimming took off 5 bases at V and 4 bases at J, with 8 bases between the two ends. This CDR3 comprises 12 residues. This CDR3 is CASSRTVYGYTF. The CDR3 DNA follows: TGTGCCAGCAGTCGGACAGTCTATGGCTACACCTTC.

The CDR3 protein is CSASGRRGTTKETQYF. The CDR3 bases are TGCAGTGCTAGTGGGCGGCGGGGGACTACAAAAGAGACCCAGTACTTC. The rearrangement links TRBV20-1 to TRBJ2-5, with TRBD2 identical over 7 bases. V gave up 3 bases and J gave up 3 bases; unmatched junction bases: 13. Germline V gene lookup returns CDR1 DFQATT and CDR2 SNEGSKA (reference sequence). The CDR3 extends over 16 amino acids.

The rearrangement uses TRBV12-5 and TRBJ2-5; D is unresolved. This CDR3 comprises 11 residues. Looked up from germline, CDR1 is LGHNT and CDR2 is FRNRAP. The germline V and J ends were trimmed by 4 bases and 4 bases, with 4 bases remaining between them. The CDR3 region is CASGYRETQYF. The CDR3 DNA sequence: TGTGCTAGTGGTTACCGAGAGACCCAGTACTTC.

The CDR3 protein is CASSSLTSGTDTQYF. DNA of the CDR3: TGCGCCAGCAGCTCCTTGACTAGTGGCACAGATACGCAGTATTTT. The gene calls are TRBV5-1 and TRBJ2-3, with D maybe TRBD2 (6 bases). V shed 3 bases and J shed 1 base, with 12 bases lying between them. The CDR3 spans 15 residues. The germline V gene encodes CDR1 SGHRS and CDR2 YFSETQ.

The chain has TRBV6-5 and TRBJ1-2; 7 positions match TRBD1. This CDR3 region has 13 residues. With V trimmed by 8 bases and J by 8 bases, 11 bases remained unmatched. Per the germline V gene, CDR1 is MNHEY and CDR2 is SVGAGI. CDR3 region: CASCSYRGEGYTF. CDR3 DNA sequence: TGTGCCAGCTGCTCCTACAGGGGCGAAGGCTACACCTTC.

The V call is TRBV6-1, the J call TRBJ2-1; D gene uncertain. The germline V gene encodes CDR1 MNHNS and CDR2 SASEGT. Trimming cost V 4 bases and J 3 bases, with 16 bases left between them. This CDR3 is built from 16 residues. CDR3 bases: TGTGCCAGCAGTGTTCCCAGGAGCACGATCTACAATGAGCAGTTCTTC. Its translation is CASSVPRSTIYNEQFF.

The rearrangement uses TRBV2 and TRBJ2-5; unclear D gene. V lost 5 bases to trimming and J lost 5 bases, with 6 bases between them. The germline gives CDR1 SNHLY, CDR2 FYNNEI. This CDR3 has 11 amino acids. The CDR3 spells CASSLRETQYF. The CDR3 DNA follows: TGTGCCAGCAGTCTCAGGGAGACCCAGTACTTC. The full variable domain, in which reference TRBV2 and TRBJ2-5 provide the parts outside the CDR3, is EPEVTQTPSHQVTQMGQEVILRCVPISNHLYFYWYRQILGQKVEFLVSFYNNEISEKSEIFDDQFSVERPDGSNFTLKIRSTKLEDSAMYFCASSLRETQYFGPGTRLLVL.

This chain joins TRBV30 and TRBJ1-1; possibly TRBD1 for D (5 bases). The CDR3 covers 14 residues. Germline V CDR1 and CDR2: GTSNPN, SVGIG (reference sequence). V gave up 5 bases and J gave up 0 bases, with 13 bases separating them. CDR3 in DNA: TGTGCCTGGGACACAGGAATCATGAACACTGAAGCTTTCTTT. Protein: CAWDTGIMNTEAFF.

The rearrangement links TRBV5-1 to TRBJ1-5; D possibly corresponds to TRBD1 (6 bases). Germline assignment: CDR1 SGHRS and CDR2 YFSETQ. This CDR3 has 15 amino acids. Trimming stripped 4 bases from V and 7 bases from J, with 18 bases between. The CDR3 loop reads CASSPLAGAKQPQHF. The CDR3 nucleotides are TGCGCCAGCAGCCCATTGGCAGGGGCTAAGCAGCCCCAGCATTTT.

The V and J genes are TRBV7-3 and TRBJ1-2; D gene unclear. CDR1 is SGHTA and CDR2 is FQGTGA in the germline V gene. The CDR3 loop spans 13 amino acids. V lost 4 bases, J lost 8 bases, and 14 bases lay in between. CDR3 sequence reads: CASSSRFDGGYTF. In nucleotides, the CDR3 is TGTGCCAGCAGCTCCAGATTCGACGGGGGCTACACCTTC.

The chain joins TRBV27 to TRBJ2-5; 10 nucleotides match TRBD1. The CDR3 has 16 amino acids. The junction had 13 bases not matched to a gene; V was cut back by 8 bases and J by 4 bases. Germline CDR1 and CDR2: MNHEY and SMNVEV (reference sequence). The DNA of the CDR3 is TGTGCCAGCTCAGAATCTAGGACAGGGGGGGGAGAGACCCAGTACTTC. Translation gives CASSESRTGGGETQYF.